The clone carrying this T cell receptor beta chain was found many times. Its matching antigen is unknown. Per the study methods: The distant-metastasis classifier for papillary thyroid cancer was built from CDR3 differences across clinicopathological groups. TCRdb re-analyzed the PCR reads through MiXCR. The V and J calls come from TCRdb's annotation, not from the publication. The sample yields 30,000 to 40,000 clones, 15% to 20% seen once. CDR3 size: 14 residues. Per germline, CDR1 SGHTA and CDR2 FQGTGA. The ends were cut back, 5 bases at V and 5 bases at J, with 10 bases in the middle. This entry comes from a study of metastatic and nonmetastatic thyroid tumors. Whole-study context: Repertoire comparison spanned blood and tumor or nodule tissue of malignant and benign thyroid patients. Study observations and caveats: Versus benign nodules, malignant thyroid tumors reportedly had significantly higher TCR beta diversity, in blood and tumor.

Prior to thyroid surgery, none of the patients had received any treatment. This rearrangement joins TRBV7-3 to TRBJ1-6, with a weak D call TRBD1 (5 bases). What was sequenced was blood. This clonotype was sampled from a male donor with papillary thyroid cancer or a benign thyroid nodule (not recorded which). Some clones in this sample may be carry-over from other donors' samples. CDR3 region: CASSPGRDNSPLHF. The CDR3 DNA reads TGTGCCAGCAGCCCGGGACGGGATAATTCACCCCTCCACTTT.